This T cell receptor beta chain is from a study of neurological immune-mediated disorders. Study at large: The disease course was relapsing-remitting in 31 and secondary progressive in about 8.5% of the roughly 34 multiple sclerosis patients. Study results and limitations: The most TCR clonal expansion was seen in HTLV-1-associated myelopathy, and the least was seen in multiple sclerosis, which fell below healthy controls.

This clonotype was picked up many times. Its antigen is unknown. MiXCR was run by TCRdb on the 5' RACE reads, yielding one entry per CDR3 protein. Among more than 45,000 distinct CDR3 sequences, about 4% were seen once, and the ten largest hold about 3.1%. Material for sequencing was PBMCs. This TCR came from a man aged 50-60 years with multiple sclerosis.

The CDR3 region is CASSPPEAAFYEQYF. DNA of the CDR3: TGTGCCAGCAGTCCCCCGGAGGCAGCGTTCTACGAGCAGTACTTC. The chain combines TRBV12-3 or TRBV12-4 with TRBJ2-7, with D maybe TRBD2 (5 bases). The CDR3 is made up of 15 amino acids. Trimming removed 5 bases at V and 3 bases at J, with 17 bases between.